This TCR beta chain emerged from a study of blood T cell repertoires in COVID-19. Study as a whole: Both acute and convalescent COVID-19 samples were obtained from the United States, Italy and Spain. From T cells, B-cell-depleted T cells, or PBMCs came the material, which was cDNA or gDNA.

In the original workflow: By means of reference gene primer amplification, nucleated cell counts were estimated. TCRdb's copy holds only in-frame clones and misses some; the assay was immunoSEQ multiplex PCR. V and J calls and clone size are those listed in that table; D and trimming were worked out from the DNA. The sample carries some 49,000 clones, 83% recorded once. Per germline, CDR1 SQVTM and CDR2 ANQGSEA. J gave up 0 bases and V 3 bases, and 6 bases lay outside the gene matches. The CDR3 runs 16 residues. Material: peripheral blood. The TCR sequence derives from a human donor in a cohort sampled during active COVID-19. The chain combines TRBV29-1 with TRBJ2-3; 10 bases align to TRBD1. The CDR3 loop reads CSVETGGYSSTDTQYF. CDR3 nucleotide sequence: TGCAGCGTTGAGACAGGGGGCTACTCTAGCACAGATACGCAGTATTTT.